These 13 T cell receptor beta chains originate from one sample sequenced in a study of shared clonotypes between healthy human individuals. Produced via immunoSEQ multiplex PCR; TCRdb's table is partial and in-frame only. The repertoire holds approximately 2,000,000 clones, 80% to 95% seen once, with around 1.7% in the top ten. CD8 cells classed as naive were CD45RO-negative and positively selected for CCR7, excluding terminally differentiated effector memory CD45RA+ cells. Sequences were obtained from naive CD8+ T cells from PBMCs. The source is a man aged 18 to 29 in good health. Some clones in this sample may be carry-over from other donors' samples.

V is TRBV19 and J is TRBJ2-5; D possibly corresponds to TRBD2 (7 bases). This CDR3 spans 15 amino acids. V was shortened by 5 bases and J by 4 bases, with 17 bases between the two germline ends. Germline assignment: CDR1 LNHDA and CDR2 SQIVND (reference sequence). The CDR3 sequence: CASSARGGGAETQYF. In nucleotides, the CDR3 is TGTGCCAGTAGTGCCAGAGGGGGGGGAGCAGAGACCCAGTACTTC.

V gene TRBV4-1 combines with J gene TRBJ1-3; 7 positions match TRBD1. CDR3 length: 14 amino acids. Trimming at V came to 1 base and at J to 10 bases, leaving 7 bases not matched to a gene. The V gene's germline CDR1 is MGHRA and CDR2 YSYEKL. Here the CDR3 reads CASSQVGQGGTIYF. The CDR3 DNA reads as TGCGCCAGCAGCCAAGTCGGCCAGGGGGGTACCATATATTTT.

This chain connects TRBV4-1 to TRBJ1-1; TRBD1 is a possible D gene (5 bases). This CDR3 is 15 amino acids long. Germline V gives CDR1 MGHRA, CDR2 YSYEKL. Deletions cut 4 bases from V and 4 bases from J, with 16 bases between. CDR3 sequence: CASSPWEQVATEAFF. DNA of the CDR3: TGCGCCAGCAGCCCCTGGGAACAGGTGGCCACTGAAGCTTTCTTT.

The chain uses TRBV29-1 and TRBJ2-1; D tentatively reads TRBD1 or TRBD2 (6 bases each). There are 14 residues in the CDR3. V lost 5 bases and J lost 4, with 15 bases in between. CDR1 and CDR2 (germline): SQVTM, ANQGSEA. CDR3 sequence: CSVIEGGAYNEQFF. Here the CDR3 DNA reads TGCAGCGTTATTGAGGGGGGCGCTTACAATGAGCAGTTCTTC.

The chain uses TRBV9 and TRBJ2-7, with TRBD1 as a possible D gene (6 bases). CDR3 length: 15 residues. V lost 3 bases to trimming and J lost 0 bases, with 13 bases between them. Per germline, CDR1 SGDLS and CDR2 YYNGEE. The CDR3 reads CASSADSHFSYEQYF. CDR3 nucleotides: TGTGCCAGCAGCGCGGACAGTCACTTCTCCTACGAGCAGTACTTC.

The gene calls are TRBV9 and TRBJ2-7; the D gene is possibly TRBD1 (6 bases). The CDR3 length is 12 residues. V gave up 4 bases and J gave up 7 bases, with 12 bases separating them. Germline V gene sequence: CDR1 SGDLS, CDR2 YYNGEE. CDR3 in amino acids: CASSTGRGEQYF. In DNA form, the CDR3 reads TGTGCCAGCAGCACAGGTAGGGGGGAGCAGTACTTC.

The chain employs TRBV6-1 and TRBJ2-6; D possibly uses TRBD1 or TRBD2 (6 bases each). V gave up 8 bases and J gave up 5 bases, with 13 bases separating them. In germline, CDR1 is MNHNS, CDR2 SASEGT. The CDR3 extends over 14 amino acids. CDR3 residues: CASWGARRANVLTF. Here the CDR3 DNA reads TGTGCCAGCTGGGGGGCTAGGAGGGCCAACGTCCTGACTTTC.

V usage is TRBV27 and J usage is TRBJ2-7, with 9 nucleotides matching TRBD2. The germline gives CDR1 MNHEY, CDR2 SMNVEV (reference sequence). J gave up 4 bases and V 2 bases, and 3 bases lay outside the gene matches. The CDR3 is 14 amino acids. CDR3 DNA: TGTGCCAGCAGTTTACGCGGGAGGGCTTACGAGCAGTACTTC. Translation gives CASSLRGRAYEQYF.

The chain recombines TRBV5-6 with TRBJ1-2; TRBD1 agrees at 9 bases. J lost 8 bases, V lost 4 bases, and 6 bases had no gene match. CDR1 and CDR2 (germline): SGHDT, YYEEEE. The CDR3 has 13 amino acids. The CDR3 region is CASSPGQGPGYTF. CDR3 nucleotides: TGTGCCAGCAGCCCGGGACAGGGACCAGGCTACACCTTC.

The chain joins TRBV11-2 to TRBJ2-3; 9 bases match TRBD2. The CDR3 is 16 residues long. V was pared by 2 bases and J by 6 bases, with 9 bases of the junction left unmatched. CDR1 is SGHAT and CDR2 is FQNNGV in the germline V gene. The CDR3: CASSLLTLAGRDTQYF. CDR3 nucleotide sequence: TGTGCCAGCAGCTTACTAACGCTAGCGGGAAGGGATACGCAGTATTTT.

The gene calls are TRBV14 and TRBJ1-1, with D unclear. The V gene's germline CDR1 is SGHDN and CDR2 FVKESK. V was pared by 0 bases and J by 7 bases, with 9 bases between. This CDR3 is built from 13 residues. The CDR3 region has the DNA TGTGCCAGCAGCCAAGATAATCTGCTTGAAGCTTTCTTT. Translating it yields CASSQDNLLEAFF. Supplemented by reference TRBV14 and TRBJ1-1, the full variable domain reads EAGVTQFPSHSVIEKGQTVTLRCDPISGHDNLYWYRRVMGKEIKFLLHFVKESKQDESGMPNNRFLAERTGGTYSTLKVQPAELEDSGVYFCASSQDNLLEAFFGQGTRLTVV.

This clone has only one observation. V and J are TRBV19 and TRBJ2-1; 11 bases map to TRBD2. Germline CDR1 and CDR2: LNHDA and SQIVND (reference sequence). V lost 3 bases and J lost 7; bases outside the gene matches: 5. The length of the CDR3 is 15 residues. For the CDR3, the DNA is TGTGCCAGTAGTATGGTAGCGGGAGGGCCAAATGAGCAGTTCTTC. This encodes CASSMVAGGPNEQFF.

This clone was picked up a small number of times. The CDR3: CASREDSSNQPQHF. CDR3 DNA: TGTGCCAGCAGAGAGGACAGTAGCAATCAGCCCCAGCATTTT. This chain links TRBV2 with TRBJ1-5; maybe TRBD1 (6 bases). This CDR3 contains 14 residues. The V and J ends lost 6 bases and 0 bases respectively, with 9 bases between them. The germline V gene encodes CDR1 SNHLY and CDR2 FYNNEI.